The 10 T cell receptor beta chains listed next were all sequenced from one sample in a study of T cell responses to AZD1222 COVID-19 vaccine. Repertoires were generated with immunoSEQ multiplex PCR, while TCRdb's copy carries only in-frame clones and drops some. Of under 200,000 clones listed, 90% to 95% are singletons. The sample consisted of peripheral blood, taken 28 days after the second dose of the MenACWY control vaccine. These receptors originate from an adult who received the MenACWY meningococcal vaccine as a control.

The V call is TRBV5-1, the J call TRBJ2-2; 7 nucleotides match TRBD2. The germline V gene encodes CDR1 SGHRS and CDR2 YFSETQ. The CDR3 consists of 14 residues. The V gene end was trimmed by 2 bases and the J gene end by 6 bases; junction bases not matched to a gene: 4. CDR3 nucleotide sequence: TGCGCCAGCAGCTTCCGGGGGGTTGCCGGGGAGCTGTTTTTT. Translated, it gives CASSFRGVAGELFF.

The chain links TRBV6-1 to TRBJ1-2; D call uncertain. This CDR3 has 13 residues. Germline V gene lookup returns CDR1 MNHNS and CDR2 SASEGT. Trimming took off 5 bases at V and 4 bases at J, with 11 bases between the two ends. The CDR3 nucleotides are TGTGCCAGCAGTTATATACAGTCCTATGGCTACACCTTC. Protein: CASSYIQSYGYTF.

This clone appeared a single time. The genes are TRBV2 and TRBJ2-7, with a weak D call TRBD1 (5 bases). The V end was cut by 1 base, the J end by 0 bases, with 10 bases between. This CDR3 comprises 15 residues. Germline V gene lookup returns CDR1 SNHLY and CDR2 FYNNEI. The chain's CDR3 is CASSEGKGFSYEQYF. In nucleotides, the CDR3 is TGTGCCAGCAGTGAAGGCAAGGGGTTCTCCTACGAGCAGTACTTC. Looking up the rest from reference TRBV2 and TRBJ2-7 gives the full variable domain: EPEVTQTPSHQVTQMGQEVILRCVPISNHLYFYWYRQILGQKVEFLVSFYNNEISEKSEIFDDQFSVERPDGSNFTLKIRSTKLEDSAMYFCASSEGKGFSYEQYFGPGTRLTVT.

The chain employs TRBV7-9 and TRBJ1-5; D call uncertain. V dropped 2 bases and J dropped 1 base, with 6 bases sitting between them. CDR3 length: 14 amino acids. CDR1 and CDR2 from the germline V gene are SEHNR and FQNEAQ (reference sequence). The CDR3 DNA reads TGTGCCAGCAGCTTATGGGGAAGCAATCAGCCCCAGCATTTT. The encoded protein is CASSLWGSNQPQHF.

This chain links TRBV27 with TRBJ2-7; 8 nucleotides match TRBD1. The CDR3 contains 19 residues. The V gene's germline CDR1 is MNHEY and CDR2 SMNVEV (reference sequence). V shed 2 bases and J 6 bases; nucleotides not matched to a gene: 21. The CDR3 is CASSLKAWQGAPLSREQYF. CDR3 sequence (DNA): TGTGCCAGCAGTTTAAAGGCCTGGCAGGGGGCCCCACTTTCCCGCGAGCAGTACTTC.

Notes on this clone: Its ends do not fully match the called genes, so a read error is possible. V gene TRBV19 combines with J gene TRBJ1-1; tentatively, D is TRBD1 (6 bases). The CDR3 is made up of 11 amino acids. Per the germline V gene, CDR1 is LNHDA and CDR2 is SQIVND (reference sequence). The CDR3 region has the DNA TGTGCCAGTAGATCACAGGGCCCGTCGTGCTTT. It codes for CASRSQGPSCF.

The V and J genes are TRBV18 and TRBJ1-6; tentative D call: TRBD1 (6 bases). CDR3 length: 14 residues. Per the germline V gene, CDR1 is KGHSH and CDR2 is LQKENI. Between the trimmed V and J ends, which lost 2 bases and 8 bases, there was a span of 10 bases. CDR3 nucleotide sequence: TGTGCCAGCTCACCAAGGGGGGGGCATTCACCCCTCCACTTT. Translation: CASSPRGGHSPLHF.

The V gene is TRBV6-5, the J gene TRBJ1-4; maybe TRBD1 (5 bases). The CDR3 covers 12 residues. The germline CDR1 and CDR2 sequences are MNHEY and SVGAGI. V lost 7 bases and J 5 bases, leaving 8 bases between the germline ends. The CDR3 sequence: CASKRQNEKLFF. In DNA form, the CDR3 reads TGTGCCAGCAAAAGACAGAATGAAAAACTGTTTTTT.

The chain recombines TRBV6-1 with TRBJ2-1, with D possibly being TRBD1 (5 bases). Germline V CDR1 and CDR2: MNHNS, SASEGT. V gave up 2 bases and J gave up 6 bases, with 5 bases separating them. This CDR3 comprises 12 residues. The CDR3 nucleotides read TGTGCCAGCAGTGAAAGGGGCAATGAGCAGTTCTTC. This gives the protein CASSERGNEQFF.

V usage is TRBV5-1 and J usage is TRBJ1-5; 7 bases fit TRBD1. Losses at the gene ends were 1 base for V and 6 bases for J; bases not matched to a gene: 4. This CDR3 has 14 amino acids. Per the germline V gene, CDR1 is SGHRS and CDR2 is YFSETQ. CDR3 loop: CASSLTQGGQPQHF. The CDR3 DNA sequence: TGCGCCAGCAGCTTGACCCAGGGGGGTCAGCCCCAGCATTTT.